This T cell receptor beta chain was observed in a study of blood T cell repertoires in COVID-19. In the study overall: COVID-19 samples, acute and convalescent, were from the United States, Italy and Spain. PBMCs, B-cell-depleted T cells, or T cells provided the cDNA or gDNA that made up the material.

This CDR3 region has 14 residues. The germline V gene has CDR1 LGHDT and CDR2 YNNKEL (reference sequence). Trimming removed 4 bases from V and 0 bases from J, with 8 bases in between. In the original processing: For nucleated cells, counts were estimated from reference gene primer amplification. Some clones are missing from TCRdb's copy, which holds only in-frame ones; the method was immunoSEQ multiplex PCR. That table supplies the V and J calls and clone size; D and trimming were determined from the DNA. Seen here are more than 110,000 clones, about 80% observed once, and the top ten hold roughly 6.5%.

This chain joins TRBV3-1 (or the pseudogene TRBV3-2) and TRBJ2-3; D is perhaps TRBD1 (5 bases). The sequence was obtained from a human donor in a cohort sampled during active COVID-19. Sequencing was carried out using peripheral blood. CDR3 amino acids: CASSRRVSTDTQYF. In DNA form, the CDR3 reads TGTGCCAGCAGCCGCAGGGTTAGCACAGATACGCAGTATTTT.